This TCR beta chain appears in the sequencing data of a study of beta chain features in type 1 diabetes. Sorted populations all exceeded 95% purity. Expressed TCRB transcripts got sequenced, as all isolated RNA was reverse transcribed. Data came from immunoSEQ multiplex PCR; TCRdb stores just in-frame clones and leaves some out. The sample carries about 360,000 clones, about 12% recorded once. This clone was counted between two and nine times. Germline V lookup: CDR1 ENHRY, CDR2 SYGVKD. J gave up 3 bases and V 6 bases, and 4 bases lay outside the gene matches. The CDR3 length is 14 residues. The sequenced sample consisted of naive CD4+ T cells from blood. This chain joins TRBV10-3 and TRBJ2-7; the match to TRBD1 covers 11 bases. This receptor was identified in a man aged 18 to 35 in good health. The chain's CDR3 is CAIRGDRGGYEQYF. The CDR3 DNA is TGTGCCATCAGGGGGGACAGGGGGGGCTACGAGCAGTACTTC.